This TCR beta chain was documented in a study of blood T cell repertoires in COVID-19. The CDR3 is 15 residues long. Trimming stripped 4 bases from V and 0 bases from J, with 13 bases between. The germline V gene encodes CDR1 SGHRS and CDR2 YFSETQ. Profiled with immunoSEQ multiplex PCR; TCRdb holds only in-frame clones, not every one. The sample lists about 83,000 clones, about nine tenths occurring once. The sequence was collected from a woman in her forties or fifties with active or convalescent COVID-19. The material sequenced was peripheral blood. This chain connects TRBV5-1 to TRBJ1-1; D is possibly TRBD1 (5 bases). The CDR3 coding sequence is TGCGCCAGCAGCCCCCTCGGGGGAATGAACACTGAAGCTTTCTTT. It is translated as CASSPLGGMNTEAFF. Together with reference TRBV5-1 and TRBJ1-1, the CDR3 gives the full variable domain: KAGVTQTPRYLIKTRGQQVTLSCSPISGHRSVSWYQQTPGQGLQFLFEYFSETQRNKGNFPGRFSGRQFSNSRSEMNVSTLELGDSALYLCASSPLGGMNTEAFFGQGTRLTVV.